The entry below describes one T cell receptor (beta chain). Its antigen is unknown. Assay used: immunoSEQ multiplex PCR; TCRdb lists only in-frame clones, some missing. The sample has 2,500 to 3,000 clones; approximately 70% are singletons. Time point noted: neoterminal ileum biopsy at postoperative endoscopy, about 6 months after surgery. V lost 6 bases and J lost 4, with 13 bases in between. The CDR3 has 14 amino acids. Germline V CDR1 and CDR2: MNHNY, SVGAGI (reference sequence). These data originate in a study of T cell repertoires in ileal Crohn's disease. Study conclusions and caveats: Endoscopy was done a median approximately 7 months after surgery. High-frequency clones were more common in sorted CD8 than CD4 cells.

The sequenced sample consisted of ileal tissue. This clonotype was sampled from an adult with Crohn's disease. V gene TRBV6-6 combines with J gene TRBJ1-3, with unresolved D. The CDR3 is CASRSEDFGNTIYF. CDR3 coding DNA: TGTGCCAGCAGATCAGAGGACTTCGGAAACACCATATATTTT.